This T cell receptor (beta chain) was documented in a study of CD8 T cells in Susac syndrome. cDNA came from approximately 0.5 to 1 ug RNA primed by random hexamers. TCR beta CDR3 was amplified by immunoSEQ covering 54 Vbeta and 13 Jbeta. TCRdb re-analysed the immunoSEQ multiplex PCR reads in MiXCR, keeping a single row per CDR3 protein. The sample lists some 120,000 distinct CDR3 sequences; 80% to 95% were seen once. The multiple sclerosis control group consisted of treatment-naive patients whose relapsing-remitting disease, which was either stable or active, fulfilled revised McDonald criteria. Per germline, CDR1 SEHNR and CDR2 FQNEAQ (reference sequence). The CDR3 runs to 13 residues. Trimming left V 2 bases short and J 4 bases short, with 9 bases between.

This chain uses TRBV7-9 with TRBJ2-7; D is unresolved. This clonotype was obtained from a human donor with multiple sclerosis. The sequencing sample was made of CD8+ T cells from PBMCs. This chain's CDR3 is CASSLLGYYEQYV. The CDR3 DNA reads as TGTGCCAGCAGCTTATTGGGTTATTACGAGCAGTACGTC.